The clone carrying this TCR beta chain appeared a few times. The antigen remains unidentified. Post-sort purity exceeded 95% for all sorted populations. The sample belongs to a study of beta chain features in type 1 diabetes. The V gene's germline CDR1 is SEHNR and CDR2 FQNEAQ (reference sequence). The CDR3 has 15 residues. V trimming: 7 bases; J trimming: 6 bases; junction bases outside the gene matches: 7. Sequenced material consisted of expressed TCRB transcripts (all of the isolated RNA was reverse transcribed). Sequenced by immunoSEQ multiplex PCR; TCRdb stores in-frame clones only, minus some. Here the sample spans a few hundred thousand clones, 20% to 25% being singletons. The study, taken as a whole, reports: Type 1 diabetes patients had TCRB CDR3s that were shorter (moderately but significantly so) in all four CD4+ subsets. Among patients, naive, central memory and Treg TCRB repertoires appeared more similar than among healthy donors.

Sequencing was performed on naive CD4+ T cells from blood. The origin of this receptor is a woman aged 25 to 45 with type 1 diabetes. V gene TRBV7-9 combines with J gene TRBJ2-1; 12 nucleotides agree with TRBD2. CDR3 nucleotide sequence: TGTGCCAGCATTGTTCGACTAGCGGGAGTCAATGAGCAGTTCTTC. Translation: CASIVRLAGVNEQFF.